A selection of T cell receptor beta chains follows, all from one sample in a study of cytomegalovirus exposure and HLA in healthy donors. This table comes from immunoSEQ multiplex PCR, and its TCRdb copy is limited to in-frame clones, with some not included. Here the sample table reports 90,000 to 130,000 clones. Sequencing was carried out using PBMCs. The source is a man aged 40-49 years in good health and CMV-seropositive. Each CDR3 is given with its conserved first and last residue. The order of the fields is D gene, J gene, V gene, CDR3 DNA, CDR3 protein. The D gene is left open where the match is weak.

D gene: NA
J gene: TRBJ1-2
V gene: TRBV7-9
CDR3 DNA: TGTGCCAGCAGCTGGGGCGAGGGCTACACCTTC
CDR3 protein: CASSWGEGYTF

D gene: NA
J gene: TRBJ1-2
V gene: TRBV30
CDR3 DNA: TGTGCCTGGAGTTGGGGCGGCTATGGCTACACCTTC
CDR3 protein: CAWSWGGYGYTF

D gene: TRBD2
J gene: TRBJ2-1
V gene: TRBV4-3
CDR3 DNA: TGCGCCAGCAGCCAAGATTTTAGCCCTGGTTTTGGCGGGAGCTCCTACAATGAGCAGTTCTTC
CDR3 protein: CASSQDFSPGFGGSSYNEQFF

D gene: NA
J gene: TRBJ2-7
V gene: TRBV11-2
CDR3 DNA: TGTGCCAGCAGCTTAACGGGGGCGGGAGTTTACGACGAGCAGTACTTC
CDR3 protein: CASSLTGAGVYDEQYF

D gene: NA
J gene: TRBJ1-5
V gene: TRBV27
CDR3 DNA: TGTGCCAGCAGTTTACGGGGACAGCATTTT
CDR3 protein: CASSLRGQHF

D gene: TRBD2
J gene: TRBJ2-1
V gene: TRBV19
CDR3 DNA: TGTGCCAGTAGTTCTAGCGGGAGGAGGGGAAATGAGCAGTTCTTC
CDR3 protein: CASSSSGRRGNEQFF

D gene: NA
J gene: TRBJ2-3
V gene: TRBV19
CDR3 DNA: TGTGCCAGTACCCCGACTGCCATTGCGACGGATACGCAGTATTTT
CDR3 protein: CASTPTAIATDTQYF

D gene: TRBD1
J gene: TRBJ2-7
V gene: TRBV6-1
CDR3 DNA: TGTGCCAGCAGTAGAGGGACAGGGGAATCCTACGAGCAGTACTTC
CDR3 protein: CASSRGTGESYEQYF

D gene: TRBD1
J gene: TRBJ2-5
V gene: TRBV9
CDR3 DNA: TGTGCCAGCAGCGCCGGGACAGGAGGGGAGACCCAGTACTTC
CDR3 protein: CASSAGTGGETQYF

D gene: NA
J gene: TRBJ1-2
V gene: TRBV4-2
CDR3 DNA: TGTGCCAGCAGCCAAGAGTCGGCAGGGCTGGGCTATGGCTACACCTTC
CDR3 protein: CASSQESAGLGYGYTF

D gene: NA
J gene: TRBJ1-1
V gene: TRBV11-1
CDR3 DNA: TGTGCCAGCAGCTTAGGACAGGAATACACTGAAGCTTTCTTT
CDR3 protein: CASSLGQEYTEAFF

D gene: NA
J gene: TRBJ2-5
V gene: TRBV5-1
CDR3 DNA: TGCGCCAGCAGCTTGAGGGGTGAAGAGACCCAGTACTTC
CDR3 protein: CASSLRGEETQYF

D gene: NA
J gene: TRBJ1-1
V gene: TRBV6-5
CDR3 DNA: TGTGCCAGCAGTCTTGGGGGGGGGAGAGAAGCTTTCTTT
CDR3 protein: CASSLGGGREAFF

D gene: TRBD1
J gene: TRBJ2-1
V gene: TRBV6-1
CDR3 DNA: TGTGCCAGCACAGACAGGGGCTACAATGAGCAGTTCTTC
CDR3 protein: CASTDRGYNEQFF

D gene: TRBD2
J gene: TRBJ2-2
V gene: TRBV7-3
CDR3 DNA: TGTGCCAGCAGCCTCGAGCCTAGCGGGAGTCTCACCGGGGAGCTGTTTTTT
CDR3 protein: CASSLEPSGSLTGELFF

D gene: NA
J gene: TRBJ1-2
V gene: TRBV6-5
CDR3 DNA: TGTGCCAGCAGTTACGGGAAAGGGGGAATATATGGCTACACCTTC
CDR3 protein: CASSYGKGGIYGYTF

D gene: NA
J gene: TRBJ1-1
V gene: TRBV19
CDR3 DNA: TGTGCCAGTAGTGCGGCCCTCCTAAACACTGAAGCTTTCTTT
CDR3 protein: CASSAALLNTEAFF

D gene: TRBD2
J gene: TRBJ2-2
V gene: TRBV19
CDR3 DNA: TGTGCCAGTAGTCCCCGAACTAGCGGTTCAACCGGGGAGCTGTTTTTT
CDR3 protein: CASSPRTSGSTGELFF

D gene: NA
J gene: TRBJ2-3
V gene: TRBV23-1
CDR3 DNA: TGCGCCAGCAGTCAATCGTTACCGTCCTTAGCGAGAGGCACGACAGATACGCAGTATTTT
CDR3 protein: CASSQSLPSLARGTTDTQYF

D gene: NA
J gene: TRBJ2-7
V gene: TRBV4-2
CDR3 DNA: TGTGCCAGCAGCCAAGCCGCAGGGGGGCTCGGCGAGCAGTACTTC
CDR3 protein: CASSQAAGGLGEQYF

D gene: TRBD2
J gene: TRBJ2-1
V gene: TRBV2
CDR3 DNA: TGTGCCAGCAGCCCAACTAGCGGGAGATCCGGTGAGCAGTTCTTC
CDR3 protein: CASSPTSGRSGEQFF

D gene: NA
J gene: TRBJ1-5
V gene: TRBV7-9
CDR3 DNA: TGTGCCAGCAGCTTCGGCGGGCCCCAGCATTTT
CDR3 protein: CASSFGGPQHF

D gene: NA
J gene: TRBJ2-3
V gene: TRBV19
CDR3 DNA: TGTGCCAGTAGTATAGCACAGCAAGATACGCAGTATTTT
CDR3 protein: CASSIAQQDTQYF

D gene: NA
J gene: TRBJ1-1
V gene: TRBV11-1
CDR3 DNA: TGTGCCAGCAGCTTGGCGGGGAAGTGGGCTTTCTTT
CDR3 protein: CASSLAGKWAFF

D gene: TRBD1
J gene: TRBJ2-3
V gene: TRBV28
CDR3 DNA: TGTGCCAGCAGTACGGGACAGGGTCTGGATACGCAGTATTTT
CDR3 protein: CASSTGQGLDTQYF

D gene: TRBD1
J gene: TRBJ1-5
V gene: TRBV30
CDR3 DNA: TGTGCCTGGAGGGGGACAGGGAGTCAGCCCCAGCATTTT
CDR3 protein: CAWRGTGSQPQHF

D gene: NA
J gene: TRBJ1-3
V gene: TRBV28
CDR3 DNA: TGTGCCAGCAGTCTAAGAGTGAGGAACTCTGGAAACACCATATATTTT
CDR3 protein: CASSLRVRNSGNTIYF

D gene: NA
J gene: TRBJ1-4
V gene: TRBV7-9
CDR3 DNA: TGTGCCAGCAGCTCAACAGGGTCTTTAGAAAAACTGTTTTTT
CDR3 protein: CASSSTGSLEKLFF

D gene: NA
J gene: TRBJ2-1
V gene: TRBV6-1
CDR3 DNA: TGTGCCAGCAGTGAAGTTACAGACTCCTACAATGAGCAGTTCTTC
CDR3 protein: CASSEVTDSYNEQFF

D gene: TRBD1
J gene: TRBJ1-4
V gene: TRBV19
CDR3 DNA: TGTGCCAGTTGTCCTCCTTACGACAGGGGGTCGCGTGAAAAACTGTTTTTT
CDR3 protein: CASCPPYDRGSREKLFF

D gene: NA
J gene: TRBJ1-5
V gene: TRBV28
CDR3 DNA: TGTGCCTCCGGTGGGGGGAAGGGTAGCAATCAGCCCCAGCATTTT
CDR3 protein: CASGGGKGSNQPQHF

D gene: TRBD2
J gene: TRBJ2-1
V gene: TRBV5-1
CDR3 DNA: TGCGCCAGCAGCTTGCCACTAGCGGGAGGGTACAATGAGCAGTTCTTC
CDR3 protein: CASSLPLAGGYNEQFF

D gene: TRBD1
J gene: TRBJ2-3
V gene: TRBV4-3
CDR3 DNA: TGCGCCAGCAGCCAACTGACAGGGGGGCTAGGAGATACGCAGTATTTT
CDR3 protein: CASSQLTGGLGDTQYF

D gene: NA
J gene: TRBJ2-5
V gene: TRBV6-1
CDR3 DNA: TGTGCCAGCAGTGGGGGAAGGGGCGGGACCCAAGAGACCCAGTACTTC
CDR3 protein: CASSGGRGGTQETQYF

D gene: NA
J gene: TRBJ2-7
V gene: TRBV7-9
CDR3 DNA: TGTGCCAGCAGCTTAGATCCAGGGCTCGAGCAGTACTTC
CDR3 protein: CASSLDPGLEQYF

D gene: NA
J gene: TRBJ1-2
V gene: TRBV6-5
CDR3 DNA: TGTGCCAGCAGTCCTGGGGGCAGGGTAGGCTATGGCTACACCTTC
CDR3 protein: CASSPGGRVGYGYTF

D gene: TRBD2
J gene: TRBJ2-7
V gene: TRBV6-1
CDR3 DNA: TGTGCCGCGGGGGGGGCCCGCTACGAGCAGTACTTC
CDR3 protein: CAAGGARYEQYF

D gene: NA
J gene: TRBJ2-2
V gene: TRBV4-2
CDR3 DNA: TGTGCCAGCAGCCAGGCCATCTCCACCGGGGAGCTGTTTTTT
CDR3 protein: CASSQAISTGELFF

D gene: NA
J gene: TRBJ1-1
V gene: TRBV9
CDR3 DNA: TGTGCCAGCAGCGCAACAGGGACCTCCAACACTGAAGCTTTCTTT
CDR3 protein: CASSATGTSNTEAFF

D gene: TRBD1
J gene: TRBJ1-2
V gene: TRBV2
CDR3 DNA: TGTGCCAGCAGTTTTCAAGGACAGGGGGATGGCTACACCTTC
CDR3 protein: CASSFQGQGDGYTF

D gene: NA
J gene: TRBJ2-7
V gene: TRBV10-3
CDR3 DNA: TGTGCCATCAGTGAGTCTACGCAGATCTTC
CDR3 protein: CAISESTQIF

D gene: NA
J gene: TRBJ2-7
V gene: TRBV11-2
CDR3 DNA: TGTGCCAGCAGCTTAACTGGAGGATTGTACTACGAGCAGTACTTC
CDR3 protein: CASSLTGGLYYEQYF

D gene: NA
J gene: TRBJ1-6
V gene: TRBV4-2
CDR3 DNA: TGTGCCAGCAGCCAGATGACAGAGGTTGGGTCACCCCTCCACTTT
CDR3 protein: CASSQMTEVGSPLHF

D gene: NA
J gene: TRBJ2-3
V gene: TRBV6-5
CDR3 DNA: TGTGCCAGCAGTTATTCGCCTAGCGGCACAGATACGCAGTATTTT
CDR3 protein: CASSYSPSGTDTQYF

D gene: TRBD1
J gene: TRBJ1-1
V gene: TRBV7-2
CDR3 DNA: TGTGCCAGCAGCCCGATCTCAGGGGGCGTTACTGAAGCTTTCTTT
CDR3 protein: CASSPISGGVTEAFF

D gene: NA
J gene: TRBJ2-2
V gene: TRBV7-2
CDR3 DNA: TGTGCCAGCAGCTTAGTGCGCACCGGGGAGCTGTTTTTT
CDR3 protein: CASSLVRTGELFF

D gene: TRBD2
J gene: TRBJ2-3
V gene: TRBV6-5
CDR3 DNA: TGTGCCAGCAGCCCGACTAGCGGGGGGACAGATACGCAGTATTTT
CDR3 protein: CASSPTSGGTDTQYF